This is a list of T cell receptor beta chains from one sample in a study of T cell responses to AZD1222 COVID-19 vaccine. TCRdb keeps only in-frame clones here, not all; method: immunoSEQ multiplex PCR. The repertoire has some 150,000 clones, roughly 93% of them found once; the top ten carry around 0.96%. Material: peripheral blood, obtained on day 0 of AZD1222 vaccination. The receptor source for this set is an adult in good health. Each CDR3 is given with its conserved first and last residue. D genes are given only for firm matches. A row's size may be missing; if present it is once, few, many or a size class.

D gene	clone size	J gene	V gene	CDR3 DNA	CDR3 protein
NA	once	TRBJ2-1	TRBV5-6	TGTGCCAGCAGCTTGTTAGGGCTAAATGAGCAGTTCTTC	CASSLLGLNEQFF
NA	NA	TRBJ1-2	TRBV7-8	TGTGCCAGCAGCTTAGATAGGGGCAATAAGTATGGCTACACCTTC	CASSLDRGNKYGYTF
NA	NA	TRBJ2-1	TRBV6-2/TRBV6-3	TGTGCCAGCAGTTACTCGACTGAGGGACGAACCTCCAATGAGCAGTTCTTC	CASSYSTEGRTSNEQFF
NA	once	TRBJ1-4	TRBV6-5	TGTGCCAGCAGTTACTCGGCAACTAATGAAAAACTGTTTTTT	CASSYSATNEKLFF
TRBD1	NA	TRBJ2-2	TRBV3-1/TRBV3-2	TGTGCCAGCAGCCAGACAGGGGTCGGGGAGCTGTTTTTT	CASSQTGVGELFF
NA	NA	TRBJ1-5	TRBV7-2	TGTGCCAGCAGCTACGGGCAGGGATCAAATCAGCCCCAGCATTTT	CASSYGQGSNQPQHF
TRBD1	NA	TRBJ1-5	TRBV19	TGTGCCAGTAGTATAGAAGGGGGCGAGAGTCAGCCCCAGCATTTT	CASSIEGGESQPQHF
TRBD2	once	TRBJ2-5	TRBV11-3	TGTGCCAGCACCCCCCCCGGGGGGGACCAAGAGACCCAGTACTTC	CASTPPGGDQETQYF
NA	NA	TRBJ1-2	TRBV4-2	TGTGCCAGCAGCCTAGCACAGGGTACTAACTATGGCTACACCTTC	CASSLAQGTNYGYTF
NA	NA	TRBJ2-7	TRBV7-2	TGTGCCAGCAGCTTAAGGCTGGGGACAACAGTTACTTCCTACGAGCAGTACTTC	CASSLRLGTTVTSYEQYF
NA	NA	TRBJ1-3	TRBV19	TGTGCCAGTAGGGGGGGACATCTAAGCTCTGGAAACACCATATATTTT	CASRGGHLSSGNTIYF
NA	NA	TRBJ2-2	TRBV4-3	TGCGCCAGCAGCCAAAGCTTGGGGGATACCGGGGAGCTGTTTTTT	CASSQSLGDTGELFF
TRBD2	NA	TRBJ2-1	TRBV10-1	TGCGCCAGCAGTGAGTGGGTCAGGGAGGGGCAGTTCTTC	CASSEWVREGQFF
TRBD1	NA	TRBJ1-4	TRBV5-1	TGCGCCAGCAGCCCGTCGGGACAGCGGAATGAAAAACTGTTTTTT	CASSPSGQRNEKLFF
TRBD2	NA	TRBJ2-3	TRBV6-6	TGTGCCAGCAGTCTCGGCCTAGCGGGGGGGCGGGTGGCAGATACGCAGTATTTT	CASSLGLAGGRVADTQYF
NA	NA	TRBJ1-5	TRBV6-2/TRBV6-3	TGTGCCAGCAGTAGGGACTCCCGGCCCCAGCATTTT	CASSRDSRPQHF
TRBD1	NA	TRBJ2-4	TRBV6-6	TGTGCCAGCAGTTACGGACAGGGAGGCATTCAGTACTTC	CASSYGQGGIQYF
TRBD1	NA	TRBJ1-2	TRBV29-1	TGCAGCGCCGAAGGACAGGGGGCTGGGGGCTACACCTTC	CSAEGQGAGGYTF
NA	NA	TRBJ1-6	TRBV5-6	TGTGCCAGCAGCCGATCGGGACCGTGGAGATGGGAGAATTCACCCCTCCACTTT	CASSRSGPWRWENSPLHF
NA	NA	TRBJ2-7	TRBV15	TGTGCCACCAGCAACCCAAGCCAATCCTACGAGCAGTACTTC	CATSNPSQSYEQYF
TRBD1	NA	TRBJ1-2	TRBV25-1	TGTGCCAGCAGTGAGGGACAGTATGGCTACACCTTC	CASSEGQYGYTF
NA	NA	TRBJ1-3	TRBV19	TGTGCCAGTAGTATGTCAGCTTACTCTGGAAACACCATATATTTT	CASSMSAYSGNTIYF
NA	NA	TRBJ2-7	TRBV7-9	TGTGCCAGCAGCTTGCCAGGGCTTAGGAGGCACGAGCAGTACTTC	CASSLPGLRRHEQYF
TRBD1	NA	TRBJ2-7	TRBV5-8	TGTGCCAGCAGCCCGAGGACAGGCACCTACGAGCAGTACTTC	CASSPRTGTYEQYF
NA	NA	TRBJ1-5	TRBV4-1	TGCGCCAGCAGCCGGATCCCCCCGGGGTATAGCAATCAGCCCCAGCATTTT	CASSRIPPGYSNQPQHF
NA	NA	TRBJ1-2	TRBV6-5	TGTGCCAGCAGTCCCGAGGGGGGGCGCGGCTATGGCTACACCTTC	CASSPEGGRGYGYTF
NA	NA	TRBJ1-5	TRBV30	TGTGCCTGGGGACTCGGACACCACAATCAGCCCCAGCATTTT	CAWGLGHHNQPQHF
TRBD1	NA	TRBJ1-1	TRBV18	TGTGCCAGCTCACCACGGGGGACAGGGTTGAACACTGAAGCTTTCTTT	CASSPRGTGLNTEAFF
TRBD1	NA	TRBJ1-3	TRBV15	TGTGCCACCAGCAGACGGACAGGGGACGGAAACACCATATATTTT	CATSRRTGDGNTIYF
NA	NA	TRBJ1-1	TRBV13	TGTGCCAGCAGCCCCAATGGACTGGGAGGGGAAGCTTTCTTT	CASSPNGLGGEAFF
NA	NA	TRBJ1-2	TRBV4-1	TGCGCCAGCAGCCAAGGTGAAGGACCGGCCTGGCGTGGCTACACCTTC	CASSQGEGPAWRGYTF
NA	NA	TRBJ1-1	TRBV7-9	TGTGCCAGCAGCTCCGCATTGGGGGACACTGAAGCTTTCTTT	CASSSALGDTEAFF
NA	NA	TRBJ1-5	TRBV2	TGTGCCAGCAGTGGGTCACTTCGGGAGCCCCAGCATTTT	CASSGSLREPQHF
NA	NA	TRBJ1-5	TRBV23-1	TGCGCCAGCAGGCAAGGGGGAGGGAAGCCCCAGCATTTT	CASRQGGGKPQHF
NA	NA	TRBJ1-5	TRBV7-9	TGTGCCAGCGGGGAGCCCCAGCATTTT	CASGEPQHF
NA	NA	TRBJ2-1	TRBV7-2	TGTGCCAGCAGCTTAGAAGGGTGGGCCCGTGAGCAGTTCTTC	CASSLEGWAREQFF
NA	NA	TRBJ1-5	TRBV18	TGTGCCAGCTCACCATACAGAGAAACAAGCAATCAGCCCCAGCATTTT	CASSPYRETSNQPQHF
TRBD1	NA	TRBJ1-2	TRBV11-3	TGTGCCAGCAGCTTCGCCAGGGACAGCATTTATGGCTACACCTTC	CASSFARDSIYGYTF
NA	NA	TRBJ2-7	TRBV28	TGTGCCAGCAGCCGGGGCGTGGGATCGTTCGAGCAGTACTTC	CASSRGVGSFEQYF
NA	NA	TRBJ1-2	TRBV9	TGTGCCAGCAGCGCGCGCAGGGAGGAGGCCTATGGCTACACCTTC	CASSARREEAYGYTF
TRBD1	NA	TRBJ2-5	TRBV6-2/TRBV6-3	TGTGCCAGCAGTGGACGACAGGGGGCAATGGGTTCGGAGACCCAGTACTTC	CASSGRQGAMGSETQYF
NA	NA	TRBJ2-1	TRBV2	TGTGCCAGCAGGGGACCGGGACTCTACAATGAGCAGTTCTTC	CASRGPGLYNEQFF
NA	NA	TRBJ2-4	TRBV20-1	TGCAGTGCTAGTGTGAGACTAGACCAAAACATTCAGTACTTC	CSASVRLDQNIQYF
TRBD2	NA	TRBJ2-1	TRBV4-1	TGCGCCAGCAGCCAAGATACAGCGGGGACTTACAATGAGCAGTTCTTC	CASSQDTAGTYNEQFF
TRBD1	once	TRBJ2-1	TRBV12-5	TGTGCTAGTGGTTTGGGGGACAGCTACAATGAGCAGTTCTTC	CASGLGDSYNEQFF
TRBD2	NA	TRBJ2-3	TRBV6-2/TRBV6-3	TGTGCCAGCAGTTGGGGGACTACACCCCCGAATTTT	CASSWGTTPPNF
TRBD1	NA	TRBJ2-2	TRBV6-4	TGTGCCAGCAGTGACTCTTACCGGGACAGCTCCACCGGGGAGCTGTTTTTT	CASSDSYRDSSTGELFF
NA	NA	TRBJ2-7	TRBV7-2	TGTGCCAGCAGCTACGCCCGCGGGAACTACGAGCAGTACTTC	CASSYARGNYEQYF
NA	NA	TRBJ1-2	TRBV6-2/TRBV6-3	TGTGCCAGCAGTTACTTTTTACGGCGTCGGTACTTGGGCTACACCTTC	CASSYFLRRRYLGYTF